The 23 T cell receptor beta chains below come from one sample, sequenced in a study of blood T cell repertoires in COVID-19. Data came from immunoSEQ multiplex PCR; TCRdb stores just in-frame clones and leaves some out. The sample carries tens of thousands of clones, less than 95% recorded once. The specimen was peripheral blood. The receptor source for this set is a young man with COVID-19, enrolled during active disease.

The chain links TRBV11-3 to TRBJ2-7, with D possibly matching TRBD1 (6 bases). Germline CDR1 and CDR2: SGHNT and YENEEA. The CDR3 runs to 14 residues. The V end was cut by 1 base, the J end by 4 bases, with 11 bases between. CDR3: CASSLGAGVYEQYF. In nucleotides, the CDR3 is TGTGCCAGCAGCTTAGGAGCAGGGGTGTACGAGCAGTACTTC.

The V gene is TRBV11-2, the J gene TRBJ1-5, with D possibly matching TRBD1 (5 bases). Germline loops: CDR1 SGHAT, CDR2 FQNNGV. This CDR3 is 16 amino acids long. Trimming shortened V by 3 bases and J by 4 bases, and 16 bases separated the two germline ends. The CDR3 bases are TGTGCCAGCAGCTTGCGCCGCAGACAGAGAAATCAGCCCCAGCATTTT. Residues: CASSLRRRQRNQPQHF.

This chain links TRBV21-1 with TRBJ1-3. TRBV21-1 represents a pseudogene. CDR3 length equals 13 residues. Here the CDR3 DNA reads TGTGCCAGCATCGGAGGGCCTGGAAACACCATATATTTT. This translates into CASIGGPGNTIYF.

This chain uses TRBV4-3 with TRBJ2-1; D uncertain. CDR3 length: 16 residues. V lost 0 bases and J 2 bases, leaving 11 bases between the germline ends. Germline CDR1 reads LGHNA; CDR2 reads YSLEER. As DNA, the CDR3 is TGCGCCAGCAGCCAAGATAGTACAGAAGCCTACAATGAGCAGTTCTTC. Translated: CASSQDSTEAYNEQFF.

The chain uses TRBV2 and TRBJ2-7; D is perhaps TRBD2 (5 bases). The CDR3 is made up of 10 amino acids. The V gene lost 10 bases and the J gene lost 7 bases, with 11 bases spanning the gap. Germline V gene lookup returns CDR1 SNHLY and CDR2 FYNNEI. DNA for the CDR3: TGTGCCACGCACGGAGGAGAGCAGTACTTC. It specifies CATHGGEQYF.

The chain uses TRBV7-2 and TRBJ2-7, with 7 positions matching TRBD2. CDR1 and CDR2 from the germline V gene are SGHTA and FQGNSA. The CDR3 sequence is 14 residues long. With 1 base clipped from V and 4 bases from J, the junction kept 4 bases outside the gene matches. CDR3 in amino acids: CASSLEPSGYEQYF. Written as DNA, the CDR3 is TGTGCCAGCAGCTTAGAACCTAGCGGTTACGAGCAGTACTTC.

This clone was seen only once. The chain employs TRBV4-2 and TRBJ1-5; perhaps TRBD1 as D (6 bases). The V end lost 1 base, the J end lost 0 bases, and 16 bases lay between the germline ends. The CDR3 contains 18 residues. Germline V CDR1 and CDR2: LGHNA, YNFKEQ. The CDR3 loop is CASSQVKGGGNSNQPQHF. Here the CDR3 DNA reads TGTGCCAGCAGCCAAGTCAAAGGGGGGGGAAATAGCAATCAGCCCCAGCATTTT.

The chain combines TRBV5-4 with TRBJ2-2, with a tentative D call TRBD1 (6 bases). CDR3 size: 13 residues. The germline V gene encodes CDR1 SGHNT and CDR2 YYREEE (reference sequence). Trimming took off 4 bases at V and 6 bases at J, with 10 bases between the two ends. The CDR3 is CASSVRGPGELFF. The CDR3, as DNA: TGTGCCAGCAGCGTCAGGGGACCCGGGGAGCTGTTTTTT. Supplemented by reference TRBV5-4 and TRBJ2-2, the full variable domain reads ETGVTQSPTHLIKTRGQQVTLRCSSQSGHNTVSWYQQALGQGPQFIFQYYREEENGRGNFPPRFSGLQFPNYSSELNVNALELDDSALYLCASSVRGPGELFFGEGSRLTVL.

The V gene is TRBV6-2 or TRBV6-3, the J gene TRBJ1-5, with TRBD1 matching over 7 bases. V was pared by 4 bases and J by 2 bases, with 2 bases of the junction left unmatched. The length of the CDR3 is 14 residues. The germline gives CDR1 MNHEY, CDR2 SVGEGT. CDR3 sequence (DNA): TGTGCCAGCAGTTCCACAGGGGGCAATCAGCCCCAGCATTTT. It yields the protein CASSSTGGNQPQHF.

J is TRBJ1-4 and V is TRBV6-1; a possible D gene is TRBD1 (5 bases). The CDR3 contains 14 residues. Deletions cut 1 base from V and 8 bases from J, with 11 bases between. The germline CDR1 and CDR2 sequences are MNHNS and SASEGT. The CDR3 region is CASSEGGDSEKLFF. The CDR3 DNA follows: TGTGCCAGCAGTGAAGGGGGGGACTCCGAAAAACTGTTTTTT.

This chain connects TRBV28 to TRBJ1-1; 10 bases match TRBD1. The ends lost 6 bases at V and 2 bases at J; junction bases unmatched: 6. The CDR3 is 15 amino acids. Germline V lookup: CDR1 MDHEN, CDR2 SYDVKM. The CDR3 spells CASRTRTGGNTEAFF. The CDR3 DNA sequence: TGTGCCAGCAGAACTAGGACAGGGGGTAACACTGAAGCTTTCTTT.

The genes are TRBV7-2 and TRBJ1-5; no clear D. Looked up from germline, CDR1 is SGHTA and CDR2 is FQGNSA. The CDR3 is 13 amino acids. Between the trimmed V and J ends, which lost 5 bases and 5 bases, there was a span of 10 bases. CDR3 DNA sequence: TGTGCCAGCAGCAAACAACCAGATCAGCCCCAGCATTTT. This encodes CASSKQPDQPQHF. Complete variable domain (other parts from reference TRBV7-2 and TRBJ1-5): GAGVSQSPSNKVTEKGKDVELRCDPISGHTALYWYRQSLGQGLEFLIYFQGNSAPDKSGLPSDRFSAERTGGSVSTLTIQRTQQEDSAVYLCASSKQPDQPQHFGDGTRLSIL.

This clone was counted between two and nine times. The chain couples TRBV4-2 to TRBJ1-2; D may be TRBD1 (5 bases). This CDR3 is 13 amino acids long. Trimming took 4 bases from V and 3 from J, leaving 9 bases between them. Germline-derived CDR1 and CDR2 are LGHNA and YNFKEQ. CDR3 amino acids: CASSPTRDYGYTF. CDR3 nucleotides: TGTGCCAGCAGCCCCACCAGGGACTATGGCTACACCTTC.

This clone appeared once. The V gene is TRBV29-1, the J gene TRBJ2-5; D possibly corresponds to TRBD1 (6 bases). V lost 7 bases and J 3 bases, leaving 12 bases between the germline ends. This CDR3 is built from 12 residues. Per germline, CDR1 SQVTM and CDR2 ANQGSEA. For the CDR3, the DNA is TGCAGCGCCCGGACAGATAAAGAGACCCAGTACTTC. The encoded protein is CSARTDKETQYF.

The J gene is TRBJ2-7, the V gene TRBV6-5; 8 nucleotides agree with TRBD2. This CDR3 has 16 amino acids. Germline values: CDR1 MNHEY, CDR2 SVGAGI. V trimming: 2 bases; J trimming: 5 bases; junction bases outside the gene matches: 11. Here the CDR3 DNA reads TGTGCCAGCAGTTACACTAGCGGAGTAGCTTTCAACGAGCAGTACTTC. It specifies CASSYTSGVAFNEQYF.

This chain links TRBV7-2 with TRBJ2-3, with 8 bases that match TRBD2. V gave up 2 bases and J gave up 2 bases; unmatched junction bases: 3. This CDR3 contains 15 residues. In germline, CDR1 is SGHTA, CDR2 FQGNSA. The CDR3: CASSLRTSHTDTQYF. CDR3 in DNA: TGTGCCAGCAGCTTAAGGACTAGCCACACAGATACGCAGTATTTT. Drawing the rest from reference TRBV7-2 and TRBJ2-3, the complete variable domain is GAGVSQSPSNKVTEKGKDVELRCDPISGHTALYWYRQSLGQGLEFLIYFQGNSAPDKSGLPSDRFSAERTGGSVSTLTIQRTQQEDSAVYLCASSLRTSHTDTQYFGPGTRLTVL.

V and J are TRBV7-9 and TRBJ1-2; D may be TRBD1 (6 bases). The CDR3 consists of 13 residues. Trimming took 6 bases from V and 8 from J, leaving 16 bases between them. CDR1 is SEHNR and CDR2 is FQNEAQ in the germline V gene (reference sequence). Here the CDR3 DNA reads TGTGCCAGCAGTCTGGGGGGGGCCGGCGGCTACACCTTC. Encoded protein: CASSLGGAGGYTF.

The chain uses TRBV11-2 and TRBJ2-1; D perhaps matches TRBD2 (6 bases). This CDR3 has 13 residues. The ends were cut back, 4 bases at V and 12 bases at J, with 16 bases in the middle. Germline V CDR1 and CDR2: SGHAT, FQNNGV. As DNA, the CDR3 is TGTGCCAGCAGCTCGGGACTTCCTGGAGGGCAGTTCTTC. It codes for CASSSGLPGGQFF.

This chain uses TRBV19 with TRBJ2-1; the match to TRBD2 covers 11 bases. This CDR3 has 15 residues. Trimming cost V 7 bases and J 5 bases; bases outside gene matches: 7. Germline V gene data show CDR1 as LNHDA and CDR2 as SQIVND (reference sequence). This CDR3 is CASTRLAGKNNEQFF. The CDR3 nucleotides read TGTGCCAGTACGCGACTAGCGGGAAAAAACAATGAGCAGTTCTTC.

V gene TRBV5-4 combines with J gene TRBJ2-7, with D perhaps matching TRBD1 (8 bases). V was trimmed by 4 bases and J by 3 bases, leaving 14 bases between them. Germline V gene lookup returns CDR1 SGHNT and CDR2 YYREEE (reference sequence). CDR3 length equals 14 residues. This chain's CDR3 is CASSRQGRDYEQYF. In nucleotides, the CDR3 is TGTGCCAGCAGCCGACAGGGGAGGGACTACGAGCAGTACTTC. The full variable domain, completed using reference TRBV5-4 and TRBJ2-7, is ETGVTQSPTHLIKTRGQQVTLRCSSQSGHNTVSWYQQALGQGPQFIFQYYREEENGRGNFPPRFSGLQFPNYSSELNVNALELDDSALYLCASSRQGRDYEQYFGPGTRLTVT.

The chain joins TRBV6-2 or TRBV6-3 to TRBJ2-7, with D tentatively TRBD2 (5 bases). Germline CDR1 MNHEY, CDR2 SVGEGT. The CDR3 extends over 11 amino acids. Trimming pared 4 bases from V and 7 bases from J, leaving 8 bases between. CDR3 loop: CASSSTREQYF. For the CDR3, the DNA is TGTGCCAGCAGTTCCACTAGGGAGCAGTACTTC.

This clone was seen a single time. The chain couples TRBV5-4 to TRBJ2-1; TRBD2 aligns across 12 bases. Germline CDR1 is SGHNT and CDR2 is YYREEE (reference sequence). This CDR3 comprises 16 residues. Germline trimming cut 4 bases from V and 8 bases from J; bases unmatched to any gene: 10. The CDR3 reads CASSLRTSGRRHEQFF. The CDR3 bases are TGTGCCAGCAGCCTACGAACTAGCGGGAGGAGGCATGAGCAGTTCTTC. The whole variable domain, remainder taken from reference TRBV5-4 and TRBJ2-1, is ETGVTQSPTHLIKTRGQQVTLRCSSQSGHNTVSWYQQALGQGPQFIFQYYREEENGRGNFPPRFSGLQFPNYSSELNVNALELDDSALYLCASSLRTSGRRHEQFFGPGTRLTVL.

The chain couples TRBV28 to TRBJ2-7; the D is unclear. V was clipped by 6 bases and J by 0 bases, with 3 bases between them. The CDR3 has 11 residues. The V gene's germline CDR1 is MDHEN and CDR2 SYDVKM. Written as DNA, the CDR3 is TGTGCCAGCAGGGCCTCCTACGAGCAGTACTTC. The encoded protein is CASRASYEQYF.